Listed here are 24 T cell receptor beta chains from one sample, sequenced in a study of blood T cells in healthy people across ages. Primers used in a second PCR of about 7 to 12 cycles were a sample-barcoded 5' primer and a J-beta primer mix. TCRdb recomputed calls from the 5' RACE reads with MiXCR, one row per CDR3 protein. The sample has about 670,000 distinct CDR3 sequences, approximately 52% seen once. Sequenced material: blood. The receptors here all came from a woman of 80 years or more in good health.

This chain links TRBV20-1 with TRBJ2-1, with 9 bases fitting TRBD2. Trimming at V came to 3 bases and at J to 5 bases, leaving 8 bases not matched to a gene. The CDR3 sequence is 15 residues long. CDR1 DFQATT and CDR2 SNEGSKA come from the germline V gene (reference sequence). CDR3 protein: CSASSGAGGNNEQFF. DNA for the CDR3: TGCAGTGCTAGTAGTGGGGCGGGAGGGAACAATGAGCAGTTCTTC.

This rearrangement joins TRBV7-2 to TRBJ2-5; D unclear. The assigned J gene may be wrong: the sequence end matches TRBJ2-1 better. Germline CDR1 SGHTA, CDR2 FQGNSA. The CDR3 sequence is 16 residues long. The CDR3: CASSLVGDIQQETQFF. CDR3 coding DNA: TGTGCCAGCAGCTTAGTAGGTGATATCCAGCAAGAGACCCAGTTCTTC.

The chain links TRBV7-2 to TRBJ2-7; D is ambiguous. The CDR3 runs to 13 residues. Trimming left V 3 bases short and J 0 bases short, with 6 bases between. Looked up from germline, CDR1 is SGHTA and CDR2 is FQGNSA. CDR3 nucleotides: TGTGCCAGCAGCTTTTCTTACTCCTACGAGCAGTACTTC. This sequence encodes CASSFSYSYEQYF.

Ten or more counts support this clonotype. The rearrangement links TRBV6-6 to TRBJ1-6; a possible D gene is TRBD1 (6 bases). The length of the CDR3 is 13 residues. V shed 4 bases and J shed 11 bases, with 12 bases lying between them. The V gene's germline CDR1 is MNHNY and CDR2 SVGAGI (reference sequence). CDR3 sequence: CASSSRTDPPLHF. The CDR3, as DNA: TGTGCCAGCAGTTCACGGACAGATCCACCCCTCCACTTT.

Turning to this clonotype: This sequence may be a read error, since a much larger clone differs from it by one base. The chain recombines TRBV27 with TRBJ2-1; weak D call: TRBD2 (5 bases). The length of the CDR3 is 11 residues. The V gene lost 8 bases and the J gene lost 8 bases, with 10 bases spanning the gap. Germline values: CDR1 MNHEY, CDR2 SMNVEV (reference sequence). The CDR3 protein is CASGEGYEQFF. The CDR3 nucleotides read TGTGCCAGCGGTGAGGGATATGAGCAGTTCTTC.

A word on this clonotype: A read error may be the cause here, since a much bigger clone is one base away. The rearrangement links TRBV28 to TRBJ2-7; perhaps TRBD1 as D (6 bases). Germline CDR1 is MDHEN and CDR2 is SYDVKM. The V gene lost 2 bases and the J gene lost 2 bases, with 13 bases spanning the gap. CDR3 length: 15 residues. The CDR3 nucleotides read TGTGCCAGCAGTTTAGATCCCAGGGGTCCCTACGAGCAGTACTTC. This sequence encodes CASSLDPRGPYEQYF. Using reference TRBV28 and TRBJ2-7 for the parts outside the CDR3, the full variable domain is DVKVTQSSRYLVKRTGEKVFLECVQDMDHENMFWYRQDPGLGLRLIYFSYDVKMKEKGDIPEGYSVSREKKERFSLILESASTNQTSMYLCASSLDPRGPYEQYFGPGTRLTVT.

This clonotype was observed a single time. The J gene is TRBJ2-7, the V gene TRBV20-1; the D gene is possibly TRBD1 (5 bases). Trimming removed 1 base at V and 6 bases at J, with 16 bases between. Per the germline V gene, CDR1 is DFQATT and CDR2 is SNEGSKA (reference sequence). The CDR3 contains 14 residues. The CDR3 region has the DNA TGCAGTGCTAGAGTCGGTCAGATTCAGGGCGAGCAGTACTTC. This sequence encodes CSARVGQIQGEQYF.

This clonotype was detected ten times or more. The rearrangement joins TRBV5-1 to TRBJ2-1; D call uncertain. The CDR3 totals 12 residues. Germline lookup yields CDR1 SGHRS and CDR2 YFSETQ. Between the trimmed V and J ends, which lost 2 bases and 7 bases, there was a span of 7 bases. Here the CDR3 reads CASSLTSNEQFF. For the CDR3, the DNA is TGCGCCAGCAGCTTAACCAGTAATGAGCAGTTCTTC.

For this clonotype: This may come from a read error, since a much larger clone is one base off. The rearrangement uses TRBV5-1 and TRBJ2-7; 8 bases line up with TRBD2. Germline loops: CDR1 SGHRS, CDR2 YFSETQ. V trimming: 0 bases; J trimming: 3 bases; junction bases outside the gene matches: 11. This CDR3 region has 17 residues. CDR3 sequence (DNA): TGCGCCAGCAGCTTGGGAAGAGCGGGAGCGTCCTTCTACGAGCAGTACTTC. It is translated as CASSLGRAGASFYEQYF.

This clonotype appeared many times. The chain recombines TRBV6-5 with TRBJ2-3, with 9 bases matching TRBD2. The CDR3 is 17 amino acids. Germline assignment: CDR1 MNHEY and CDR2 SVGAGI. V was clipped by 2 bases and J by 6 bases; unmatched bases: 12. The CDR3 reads CASSYLSWAGGPDTQYF. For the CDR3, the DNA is TGTGCCAGCAGTTACCTCAGCTGGGCGGGGGGGCCGGATACGCAGTATTTT.

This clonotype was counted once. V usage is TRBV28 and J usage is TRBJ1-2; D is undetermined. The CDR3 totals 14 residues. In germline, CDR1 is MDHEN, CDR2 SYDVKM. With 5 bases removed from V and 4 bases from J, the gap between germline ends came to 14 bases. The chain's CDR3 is CASSLAGKVYGYTF. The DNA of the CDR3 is TGTGCCAGCAGTCTCGCAGGAAAGGTCTATGGCTACACCTTC.

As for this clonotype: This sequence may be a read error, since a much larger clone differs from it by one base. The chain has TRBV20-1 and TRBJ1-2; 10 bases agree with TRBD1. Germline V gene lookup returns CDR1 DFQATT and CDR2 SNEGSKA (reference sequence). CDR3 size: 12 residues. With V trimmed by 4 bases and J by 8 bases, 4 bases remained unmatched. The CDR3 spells CSATGTGEGYTF. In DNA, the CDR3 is TGCAGTGCTACCGGGACAGGGGAGGGCTACACCTTC.

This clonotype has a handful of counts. The CDR3 region has the DNA TGTGCCAGCAGTGAAGAACATGAGCAGTTCTTC. Protein: CASSEEHEQFF. The gene calls are TRBV2 and TRBJ2-1; D not certain. The CDR3 is 11 amino acids. Trimming took off 1 base at V and 8 bases at J, with 3 bases between the two ends. From germline, CDR1 is SNHLY and CDR2 FYNNEI.

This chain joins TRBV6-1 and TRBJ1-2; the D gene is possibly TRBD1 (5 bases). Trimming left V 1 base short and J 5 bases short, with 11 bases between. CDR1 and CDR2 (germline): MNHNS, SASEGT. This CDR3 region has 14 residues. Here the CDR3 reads CASSEEGTGYGYTF. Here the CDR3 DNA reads TGTGCCAGCAGTGAAGAGGGGACGGGATATGGCTACACCTTC.

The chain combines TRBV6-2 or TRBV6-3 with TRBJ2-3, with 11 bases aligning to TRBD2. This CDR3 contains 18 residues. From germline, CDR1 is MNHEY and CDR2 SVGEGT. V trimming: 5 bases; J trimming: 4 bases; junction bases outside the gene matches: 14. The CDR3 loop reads CASSGRRASGRRADTQYF. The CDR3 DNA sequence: TGTGCCAGCAGTGGTCGGCGGGCTAGCGGGAGGAGGGCAGATACGCAGTATTTT.

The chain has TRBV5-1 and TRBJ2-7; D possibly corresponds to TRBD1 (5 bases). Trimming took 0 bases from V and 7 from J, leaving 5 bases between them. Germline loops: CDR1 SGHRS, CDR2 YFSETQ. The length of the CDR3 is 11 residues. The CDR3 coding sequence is TGCGCCAGCAGCTTGGACAGGGAGCAGTACTTC. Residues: CASSLDREQYF.

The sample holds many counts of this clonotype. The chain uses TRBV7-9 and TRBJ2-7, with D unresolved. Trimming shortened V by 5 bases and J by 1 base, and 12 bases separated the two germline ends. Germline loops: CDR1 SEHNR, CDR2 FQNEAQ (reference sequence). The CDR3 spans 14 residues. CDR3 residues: CASSPPQSSYEQYF. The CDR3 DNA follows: TGTGCCAGCAGCCCCCCCCAGTCGTCCTACGAGCAGTACTTC.

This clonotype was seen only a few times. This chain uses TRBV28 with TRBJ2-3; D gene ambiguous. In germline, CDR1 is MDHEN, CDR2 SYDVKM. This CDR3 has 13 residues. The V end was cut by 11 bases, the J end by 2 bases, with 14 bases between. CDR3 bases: TGTGCCGTTACCCCTACCCTCACAGATACGCAGTATTTT. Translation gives CAVTPTLTDTQYF. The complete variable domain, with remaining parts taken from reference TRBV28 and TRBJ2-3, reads DVKVTQSSRYLVKRTGEKVFLECVQDMDHENMFWYRQDPGLGLRLIYFSYDVKMKEKGDIPEGYSVSREKKERFSLILESASTNQTSMYLCAVTPTLTDTQYFGPGTRLTVL.

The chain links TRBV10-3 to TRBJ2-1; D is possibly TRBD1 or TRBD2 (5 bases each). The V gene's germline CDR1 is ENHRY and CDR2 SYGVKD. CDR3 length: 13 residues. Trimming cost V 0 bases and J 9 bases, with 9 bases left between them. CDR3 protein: CAISESAGGEQFF. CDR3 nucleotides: TGTGCCATCAGTGAGTCTGCTGGGGGTGAGCAGTTCTTC.

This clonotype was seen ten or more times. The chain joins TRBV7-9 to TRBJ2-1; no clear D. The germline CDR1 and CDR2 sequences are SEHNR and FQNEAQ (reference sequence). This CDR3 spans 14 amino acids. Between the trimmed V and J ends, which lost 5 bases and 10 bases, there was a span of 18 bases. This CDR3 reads CASSSDGPRVEQFF. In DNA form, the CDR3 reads TGTGCCAGCAGCAGCGACGGGCCTCGGGTAGAGCAGTTCTTC.

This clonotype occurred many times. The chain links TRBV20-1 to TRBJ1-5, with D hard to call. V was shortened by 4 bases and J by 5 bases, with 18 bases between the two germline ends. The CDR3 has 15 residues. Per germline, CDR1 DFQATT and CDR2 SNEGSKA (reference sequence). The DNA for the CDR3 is TGCAGTGCTACAAACCCCAGGCGTCTAGATCAGCCCCAGCATTTT. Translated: CSATNPRRLDQPQHF.

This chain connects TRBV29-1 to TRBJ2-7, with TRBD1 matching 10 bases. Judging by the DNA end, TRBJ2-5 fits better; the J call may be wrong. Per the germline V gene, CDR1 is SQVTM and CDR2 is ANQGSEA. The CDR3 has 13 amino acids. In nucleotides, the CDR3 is TGCAGCGGTACCGGGACAGGGGATGAGACCCAGTACTTC. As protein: CSGTGTGDETQYF.

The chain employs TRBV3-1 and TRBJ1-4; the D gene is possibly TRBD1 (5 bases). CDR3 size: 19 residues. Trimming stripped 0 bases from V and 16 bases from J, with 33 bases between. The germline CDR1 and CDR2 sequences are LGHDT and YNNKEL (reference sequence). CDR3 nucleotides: TGTGCCAGCAGCCAAGATTTTGGCAGGTCGGGGCAAAGTCAGGTGATTCAGTTTTTT. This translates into CASSQDFGRSGQSQVIQFF.

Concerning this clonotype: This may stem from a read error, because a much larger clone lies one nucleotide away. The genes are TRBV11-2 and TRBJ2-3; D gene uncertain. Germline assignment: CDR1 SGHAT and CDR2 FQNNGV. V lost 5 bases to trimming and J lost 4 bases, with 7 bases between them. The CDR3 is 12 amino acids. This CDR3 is CASSPTADTQYF. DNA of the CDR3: TGTGCCAGCAGCCCCACCGCAGATACGCAGTATTTT.